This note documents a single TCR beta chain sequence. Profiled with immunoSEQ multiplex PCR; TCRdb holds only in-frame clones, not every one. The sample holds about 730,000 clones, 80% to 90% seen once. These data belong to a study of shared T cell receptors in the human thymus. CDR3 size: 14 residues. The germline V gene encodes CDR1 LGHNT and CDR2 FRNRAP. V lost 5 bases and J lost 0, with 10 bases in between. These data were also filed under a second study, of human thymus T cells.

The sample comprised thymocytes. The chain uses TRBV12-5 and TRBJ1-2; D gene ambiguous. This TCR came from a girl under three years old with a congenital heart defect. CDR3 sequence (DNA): TGTGCTAGTGGTCTCCCCCGGGCTAACTATGGCTACACCTTC. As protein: CASGLPRANYGYTF.